These 22 T cell receptor beta chains came from one sample sequenced in a study of technical replicates of blood from a handful of donors. The method was immunoSEQ multiplex PCR; TCRdb's version includes in-frame clones alone and lacks a portion of them. The repertoire holds some 70,000 clones, with 95% to 97% as singletons. Sequencing was carried out using T cells isolated from PBMCs. These receptors came from a human donor in good health.

The V and J genes are TRBV7-9 and TRBJ1-1; no reliable D call. V gave up 2 bases and J gave up 2 bases, with 9 bases separating them. The length of the CDR3 is 14 residues. Germline V gene lookup returns CDR1 SEHNR and CDR2 FQNEAQ (reference sequence). In DNA, the CDR3 is TGTGCCAGCAGCTTACCAGAAACCAACACTGAAGCTTTCTTT. It specifies CASSLPETNTEAFF.

The genes are TRBV7-8 and TRBJ1-1; a possible D gene is TRBD1 (6 bases). The CDR3 is 14 residues long. V was clipped by 5 bases and J by 3 bases, with 13 bases between them. Germline V gene lookup returns CDR1 SGHVS and CDR2 FQNEAQ. CDR3 residues: CASSNREGYTEAFF. In nucleotides, the CDR3 is TGTGCCAGCAGCAACAGGGAAGGGTACACTGAAGCTTTCTTT.

CDR3 coding DNA: TGTGCCAGCAGCTTGGTTCGGACAGGGAATTCGAATGAGCAGTTCTTC. Amino acids: CASSLVRTGNSNEQFF. The chain joins TRBV5-6 to TRBJ2-1; 8 nucleotides match TRBD1. This CDR3 is built from 16 residues. Germline CDR1 reads SGHDT; CDR2 reads YYEEEE. V was clipped by 0 bases and J by 7 bases; unmatched bases: 9. Together with reference TRBV5-6 and TRBJ2-1, the CDR3 gives the full variable domain: DAGVTQSPTHLIKTRGQQVTLRCSPKSGHDTVSWYQQALGQGPQFIFQYYEEEERQRGNFPDRFSGHQFPNYSSELNVNALLLGDSALYLCASSLVRTGNSNEQFFGPGTRLTVL.

The CDR3 loop is CASSLALLSTDTQYF. In DNA, the CDR3 is TGTGCCAGCAGCTTAGCCCTCCTAAGCACAGATACGCAGTATTTT. V gene TRBV11-2 combines with J gene TRBJ2-3, with D uncertain. This CDR3 has 15 amino acids. Germline V CDR1 and CDR2: SGHAT, FQNNGV. The germline V and J ends were trimmed by 1 base and 0 bases, with 8 bases remaining between them.

The chain couples TRBV10-1 to TRBJ2-1, with D maybe TRBD2 (5 bases). CDR3 size: 16 residues. Trimming removed 0 bases at V and 0 bases at J, with 9 bases between. Per the germline V gene, CDR1 is WNHNN and CDR2 is SYGVQD (reference sequence). The CDR3 coding sequence is TGCGCCAGCAGTGAGTCTCGGGGAAGCTCCTACAATGAGCAGTTCTTC. Translation gives CASSESRGSSYNEQFF.

The chain is built from TRBV2 and TRBJ2-7; no clear D. The germline V gene encodes CDR1 SNHLY and CDR2 FYNNEI. V was clipped by 1 base and J by 2 bases, with 9 bases between them. This CDR3 has 14 residues. The CDR3 nucleotides are TGTGCCAGCAGTGAAGGTGCAGGTCCCTACGAGCAGTACTTC. Amino acids: CASSEGAGPYEQYF.

This chain joins TRBV4-1 and TRBJ1-5; no clear D gene. With 0 bases removed from V and 1 base from J, the gap between germline ends came to 7 bases. CDR1 is MGHRA, CDR2 YSYEKL, per germline. CDR3 length equals 15 residues. CDR3 sequence (DNA): TGCGCCAGCAGCCAAGATGGGCAGAGCAATCAGCCCCAGCATTTT. Translating gives CASSQDGQSNQPQHF.

V is TRBV30 and J is TRBJ1-2; D is uncertain. The V and J ends lost 5 bases and 2 bases respectively, with 15 bases between them. This CDR3 region has 14 residues. Per germline, CDR1 GTSNPN and CDR2 SVGIG (reference sequence). CDR3 loop: CAWFLGGRNYGYTF. CDR3 in DNA: TGTGCCTGGTTTCTCGGAGGGAGAAACTATGGCTACACCTTC. Full variable domain (missing parts from reference TRBV30 and TRBJ1-2): SQTIHQWPATLVQPVGSPLSLECTVEGTSNPNLYWYRQAAGRGLQLLFYSVGIGQISSEVPQNLSASRPQDRQFILSSKKLLLSDSGFYLCAWFLGGRNYGYTFGSGTRLTVV.

The chain couples TRBV6-1 to TRBJ2-7, with D possibly being TRBD1 (6 bases). This CDR3 contains 13 residues. Between the trimmed V and J ends, which lost 9 bases and 2 bases, there was a span of 14 bases. CDR1 and CDR2 from the germline V gene are MNHNS and SASEGT. The CDR3 DNA is TGTGCCAGTGCACAGGGTCAGGCCTACGAGCAGTACTTC. Its protein product is CASAQGQAYEQYF.

This clone came up once. This chain links TRBV7-3 with TRBJ1-2; 9 bases are a match to TRBD1. The CDR3 runs to 13 residues. J gave up 8 bases and V 4 bases, and 5 bases lay outside the gene matches. The V gene's germline CDR1 is SGHTA and CDR2 FQGTGA. The CDR3 region has the DNA TGTGCCAGCAGCTCCCGGACAGGGGAAGGCTACACCTTC. As protein: CASSSRTGEGYTF. Full variable domain (remainder filled in from reference TRBV7-3 and TRBJ1-2): GAGVSQTPSNKVTEKGKYVELRCDPISGHTALYWYRQSLGQGPEFLIYFQGTGAADDSGLPNDRFFAVRPEGSVSTLKIQRTERGDSAVYLCASSSRTGEGYTFGSGTRLTVV.

This chain links TRBV30 with TRBJ2-1, with no clear D. The V end was cut by 7 bases, the J end by 9 bases, with 16 bases between. CDR1 and CDR2 (germline): GTSNPN, SVGIG (reference sequence). The CDR3 extends over 12 amino acids. CDR3 DNA: TGTGCCTTACGCCTTAGAGAAACTGAGCAGTTCTTC. Protein sequence: CALRLRETEQFF.

V is TRBV4-1 and J is TRBJ1-4; D remains unclear. With 2 bases removed from V and 7 bases from J, the gap between germline ends came to 20 bases. The CDR3 extends over 17 amino acids. Germline CDR1 is MGHRA and CDR2 is YSYEKL. CDR3 sequence (DNA): TGCGCCAGCAGCCAAAAAAAAGGAGGACGGGAGGGTGAAAAACTGTTTTTT. This gives the protein CASSQKKGGREGEKLFF.

The rearrangement joins TRBV30 to TRBJ2-7; TRBD2 aligns across 9 bases. Germline values: CDR1 GTSNPN, CDR2 SVGIG (reference sequence). V dropped 4 bases and J dropped 2; count of bases not matched to a gene: 0. The CDR3 runs to 12 residues. CDR3 residues: CAWTSGAYEQYF. The CDR3 DNA sequence: TGTGCCTGGACTAGCGGGGCCTACGAGCAGTACTTC.

The chain has TRBV11-2 and TRBJ1-1, with a possible D match to TRBD1 (5 bases). Looked up from germline, CDR1 is SGHAT and CDR2 is FQNNGV. V lost 7 bases and J lost 4, with 10 bases in between. This CDR3 contains 12 residues. The CDR3 DNA is TGTGCCAGCATGGGGGGGGGCACTGAAGCTTTCTTT. The encoded protein is CASMGGGTEAFF.

The V gene is TRBV27, the J gene TRBJ2-1; the match to TRBD1 covers 8 bases. The CDR3 runs to 15 residues. Trimming at V came to 5 bases and at J to 6 bases, leaving 9 bases not matched to a gene. In germline, CDR1 is MNHEY, CDR2 SMNVEV (reference sequence). This CDR3 is CASSHNPDRANEQFF. CDR3 coding DNA: TGTGCCAGCAGTCATAACCCGGACAGGGCCAATGAGCAGTTCTTC.

V usage is TRBV2 and J usage is TRBJ2-7; TRBD2 aligns across 10 bases. The CDR3 is 15 residues long. The germline V gene has CDR1 SNHLY and CDR2 FYNNEI. V was pared by 5 bases and J by 4 bases, with 8 bases of the junction left unmatched. This CDR3 is CASSPLAGVNYEQYF. The CDR3 DNA sequence: TGTGCCAGCAGTCCTCTAGCGGGAGTTAATTACGAGCAGTACTTC.

This clone was recorded only once. This sequence joins TRBV29-1 and TRBJ2-1; 10 nucleotides agree with TRBD2. The CDR3 runs to 14 residues. With V trimmed by 4 bases and J by 9 bases, 9 bases remained unmatched. Germline CDR1 and CDR2: SQVTM and ANQGSEA. The CDR3 protein is CSVGGLAGVGEQFF. The DNA for the CDR3 is TGCAGCGTTGGCGGGCTAGCGGGAGTGGGTGAGCAGTTCTTC.

This CDR3 reads CASSSRDRGPQHF. The CDR3 nucleotides are TGTGCCAGCAGCAGCCGGGACAGGGGGCCCCAGCATTTT. The chain carries TRBV7-2 and TRBJ1-5; 10 bases match TRBD1. The CDR3 runs to 13 residues. With V trimmed by 5 bases and J by 9 bases, 4 bases remained unmatched. Germline lookup yields CDR1 SGHTA and CDR2 FQGNSA.

CDR3 in DNA: TGTGCCTGGACCAACTACAGGGAGACCACAGATACGCAGTATTTT. It translates to CAWTNYRETTDTQYF. V usage is TRBV30 and J usage is TRBJ2-3, with a tentative D call TRBD1 (6 bases). The CDR3 contains 15 residues. V shed 4 bases and J shed 2 bases, with 16 bases lying between them. In germline, CDR1 is GTSNPN, CDR2 SVGIG (reference sequence).

The rearrangement joins TRBV6-5 to TRBJ2-7; possible D gene TRBD1, 6 bases. Deletions cut 2 bases from V and 2 bases from J, with 13 bases between. This CDR3 contains 15 residues. Germline V gene data show CDR1 as MNHEY and CDR2 as SVGAGI. CDR3 nucleotide sequence: TGTGCCAGCAGTTACGGGGTGACAGGAGCCTACGAGCAGTACTTC. Protein: CASSYGVTGAYEQYF.

V is TRBV5-1 and J is TRBJ2-3; 15 bases are shared with TRBD2. The V and J ends lost 4 bases and 4 bases, in that order; junction bases with no gene match: 7. From germline, CDR1 is SGHRS and CDR2 YFSETQ. CDR3 size: 17 residues. The CDR3 DNA is TGCGCCAGCAGCATAGGGACTAGCGGGAGGACACCAGATACGCAGTATTTT. This codes for CASSIGTSGRTPDTQYF.

The V gene is TRBV28, the J gene TRBJ2-1; 14 nucleotides line up with TRBD2. Looked up from germline, CDR1 is MDHEN and CDR2 is SYDVKM. Germline trimming cut 3 bases from V and 3 bases from J; bases unmatched to any gene: 7. CDR3 size: 18 residues. CDR3 nucleotide sequence: TGTGCCAGCAGTTTGGGGACTAGCGGGAGTATCTTCTACAATGAGCAGTTCTTC. It yields the protein CASSLGTSGSIFYNEQFF. Drawing the rest from reference TRBV28 and TRBJ2-1, the complete variable domain is DVKVTQSSRYLVKRTGEKVFLECVQDMDHENMFWYRQDPGLGLRLIYFSYDVKMKEKGDIPEGYSVSREKKERFSLILESASTNQTSMYLCASSLGTSGSIFYNEQFFGPGTRLTVL.